This T cell receptor (beta chain) originates from a study of blood T cells in healthy people across ages. V dropped 8 bases and J dropped 1 base, with 20 bases sitting between them. The length of the CDR3 is 16 residues. Germline V gives CDR1 MGHDK, CDR2 SYGVNS. A sample-barcoded 5' primer and a J-beta primer mix were used in a second PCR of about 6 to 11 cycles. Each cDNA molecule, via a template-switch adaptor with 12 random nucleotides, was tagged. TCRdb independently ran MiXCR on the 5' RACE reads; one entry per CDR3 protein. The sample contains more than 600,000 distinct CDR3 sequences, roughly 25% of which appear only once. This sample was also put to use in a study of T cells of mothers and their children.

This chain connects TRBV25-1 to TRBJ1-1; possible D gene TRBD1, 5 bases. Sequencing used blood. The receptor comes from a boy aged 5-17 years in good health. The CDR3 here is CASSAGGTDWNTEAFF. CDR3 in DNA: TGTGCCAGCTCCGCTGGAGGGACGGATTGGAACACTGAAGCTTTCTTT.